Detailed here is one T cell receptor (beta chain). Its antigen is unknown. This CDR3 has 14 residues. The germline gives CDR1 DFQATT, CDR2 SNEGSKA (reference sequence). With 3 bases removed from V and 3 bases from J, the gap between germline ends came to 15 bases. This sample was included in a study of naive and memory T cell subsets. Four subsets defined by CD45RA and CD27 were sorted after CD3, CD4, CD8 and live/dead staining. The beta constant-region primer was an equimolar mix of two oligonucleotides covering TRBC1 and TRBC2. Ligated cDNA was amplified by four rounds of PCR with nested alpha and beta constant-region primers and SP2. TCRdb itself ran the UMI-ligation and nested PCR reads through MiXCR, one entry per CDR3 protein. Here the sample spans approximately 150,000 distinct CDR3 sequences, approximately 22% being singletons. Study results and limitations: In CD4 and CD8 cells, diversity dropped from naive through EMRA. Expression changes during T cell differentiation may affect RNA-based TCR counts. Naive repertoires, especially CD8, held a few larger clonotypes, possibly memory cells re-expressing CD45RA. A clonotype means one alpha or beta sequence, not an alpha/beta pair.

The source is a human donor in good health. The V call is TRBV20-1, the J call TRBJ2-7; D remains ambiguous. The sequencing sample was made of naive CD4+ T cells from blood. In DNA, the CDR3 is TGCAGTGCTAGTAACCCCGTTTGGGACTACGAGCAGTACTTC. This gives the protein CSASNPVWDYEQYF.